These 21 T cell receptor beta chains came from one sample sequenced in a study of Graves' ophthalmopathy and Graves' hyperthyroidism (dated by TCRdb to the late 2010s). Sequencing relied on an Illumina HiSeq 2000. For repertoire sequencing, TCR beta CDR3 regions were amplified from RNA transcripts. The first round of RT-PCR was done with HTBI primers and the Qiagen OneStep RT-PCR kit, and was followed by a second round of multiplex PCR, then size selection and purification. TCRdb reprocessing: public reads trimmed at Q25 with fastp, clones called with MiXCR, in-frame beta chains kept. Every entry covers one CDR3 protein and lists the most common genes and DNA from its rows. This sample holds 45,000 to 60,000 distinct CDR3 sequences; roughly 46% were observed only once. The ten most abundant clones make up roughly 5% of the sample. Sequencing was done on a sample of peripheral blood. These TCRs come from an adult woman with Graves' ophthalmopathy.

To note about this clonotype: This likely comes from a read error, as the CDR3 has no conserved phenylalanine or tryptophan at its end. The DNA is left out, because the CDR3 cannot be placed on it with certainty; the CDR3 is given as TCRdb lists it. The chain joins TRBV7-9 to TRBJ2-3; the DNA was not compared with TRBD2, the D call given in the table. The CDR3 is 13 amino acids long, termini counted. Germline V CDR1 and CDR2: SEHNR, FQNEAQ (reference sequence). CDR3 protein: CASSLAQDDKPEC.

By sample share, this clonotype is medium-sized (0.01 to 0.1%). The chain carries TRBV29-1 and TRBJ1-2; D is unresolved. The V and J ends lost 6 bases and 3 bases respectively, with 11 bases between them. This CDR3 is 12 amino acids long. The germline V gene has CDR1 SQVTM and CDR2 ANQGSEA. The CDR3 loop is CSVGPVDYGYTF. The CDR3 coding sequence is TGCAGCGTAGGGCCCGTGGACTATGGCTACACCTTC.

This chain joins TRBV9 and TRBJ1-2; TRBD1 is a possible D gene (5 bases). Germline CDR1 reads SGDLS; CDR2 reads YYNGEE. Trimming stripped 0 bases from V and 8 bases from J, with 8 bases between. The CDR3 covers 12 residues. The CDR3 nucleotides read TGTGCCAGCAGCGTAGGGGCAGGGGGCTACACCTTC. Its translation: CASSVGAGGYTF.

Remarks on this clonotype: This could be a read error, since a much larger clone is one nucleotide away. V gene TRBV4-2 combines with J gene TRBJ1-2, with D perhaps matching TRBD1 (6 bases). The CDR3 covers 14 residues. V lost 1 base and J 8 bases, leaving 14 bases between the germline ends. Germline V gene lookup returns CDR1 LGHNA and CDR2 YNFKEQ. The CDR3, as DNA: TGTGCCAGCAGCCAAGTGGGGCCGGGGGGCGGCTACACCTTC. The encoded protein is CASSQVGPGGGYTF.

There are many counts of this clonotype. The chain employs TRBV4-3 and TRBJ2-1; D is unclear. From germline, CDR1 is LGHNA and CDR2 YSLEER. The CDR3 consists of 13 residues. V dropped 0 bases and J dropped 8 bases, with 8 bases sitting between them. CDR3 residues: CASSQDVRDEQFF. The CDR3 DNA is TGCGCCAGCAGCCAAGATGTAAGGGATGAGCAGTTCTTC.

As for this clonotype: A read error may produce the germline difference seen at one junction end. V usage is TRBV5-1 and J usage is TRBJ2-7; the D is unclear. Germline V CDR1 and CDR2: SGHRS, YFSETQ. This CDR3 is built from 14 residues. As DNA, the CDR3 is TGCGCCAGCAGCTTGTACAAGGGTTCCTACGAGCAATACTTC. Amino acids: CASSLYKGSYEQYF.

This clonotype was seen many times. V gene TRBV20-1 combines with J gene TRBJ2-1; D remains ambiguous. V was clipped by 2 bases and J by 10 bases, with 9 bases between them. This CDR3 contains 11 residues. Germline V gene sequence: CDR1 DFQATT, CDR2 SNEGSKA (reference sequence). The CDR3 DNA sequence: TGCAGTGCTAGACTAGTTTGGGAGCAGTTCTTC. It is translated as CSARLVWEQFF.

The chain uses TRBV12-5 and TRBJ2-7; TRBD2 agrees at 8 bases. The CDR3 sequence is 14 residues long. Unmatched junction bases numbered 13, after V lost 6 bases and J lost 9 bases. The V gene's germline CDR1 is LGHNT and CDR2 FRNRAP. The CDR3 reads CASGQTSGWGGQYF. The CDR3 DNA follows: TGTGCTAGTGGACAAACTAGCGGATGGGGTGGGCAGTACTTC.

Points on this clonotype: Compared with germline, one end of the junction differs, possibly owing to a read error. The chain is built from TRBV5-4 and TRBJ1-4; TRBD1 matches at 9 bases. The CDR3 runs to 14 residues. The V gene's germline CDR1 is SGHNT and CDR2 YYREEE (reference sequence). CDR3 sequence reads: CAARGRTGDEKLLF. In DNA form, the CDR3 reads TGTGCCGCCCGCGGGCGGACAGGGGATGAAAAACTGCTTTTT.

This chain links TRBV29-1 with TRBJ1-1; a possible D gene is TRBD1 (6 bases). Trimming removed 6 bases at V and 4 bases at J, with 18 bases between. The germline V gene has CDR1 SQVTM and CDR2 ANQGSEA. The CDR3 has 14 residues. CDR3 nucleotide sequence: TGCAGCGTCAACAGGGATGGGGTGGGCACTGAAGCTTTCTTT. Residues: CSVNRDGVGTEAFF.

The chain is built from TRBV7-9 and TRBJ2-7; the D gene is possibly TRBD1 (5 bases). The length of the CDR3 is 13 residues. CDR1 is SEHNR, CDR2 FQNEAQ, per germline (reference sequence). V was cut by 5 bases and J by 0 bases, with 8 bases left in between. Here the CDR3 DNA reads TGTGCCAGCAGCCCGGACAACTCCTACGAGCAGTACTTC. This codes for CASSPDNSYEQYF.

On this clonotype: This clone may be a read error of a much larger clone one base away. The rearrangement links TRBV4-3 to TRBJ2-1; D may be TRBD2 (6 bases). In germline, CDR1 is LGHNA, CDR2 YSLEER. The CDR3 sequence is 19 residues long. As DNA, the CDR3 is TGCGCCAGCAGCCACCCGGGACTCAAGGCCGGGAGCTCCTACGATGAGCAGTTCTTC. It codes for CASSHPGLKAGSSYDEQFF.

Written as DNA, the CDR3 is TGTGCCACCAGGGAGCAGTACTTC. This translates into CATREQYF. The chain couples TRBV24-1 to TRBJ2-7; D is ambiguous. This CDR3 is 8 amino acids long. Deletions cut 7 bases from V and 7 bases from J, with 1 base between. Germline V CDR1 and CDR2: KGHDR, SFDVKD.

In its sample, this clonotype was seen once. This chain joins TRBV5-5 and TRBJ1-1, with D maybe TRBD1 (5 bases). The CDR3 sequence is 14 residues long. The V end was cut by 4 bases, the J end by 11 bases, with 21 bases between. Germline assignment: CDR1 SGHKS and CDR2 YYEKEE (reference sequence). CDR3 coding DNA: TGTGCCAGCAGCCTCCCCAAGGGGCCCCCGTTCGCTTTCTTT. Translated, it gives CASSLPKGPPFAFF.

The CDR3: CASRHLDRGPEKLFF. CDR3 DNA sequence: TGTGCCAGCAGGCATCTGGACAGGGGGCCTGAAAAACTGTTTTTT. The chain uses TRBV4-2 and TRBJ1-4, with TRBD1 matching over 11 bases. From germline, CDR1 is LGHNA and CDR2 YNFKEQ. The CDR3 is made up of 15 amino acids. V shed 6 bases and J 7 bases; nucleotides not matched to a gene: 7.

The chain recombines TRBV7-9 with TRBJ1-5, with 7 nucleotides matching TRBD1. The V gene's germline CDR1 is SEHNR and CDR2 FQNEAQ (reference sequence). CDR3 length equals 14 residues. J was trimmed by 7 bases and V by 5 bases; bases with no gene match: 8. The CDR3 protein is CASSADRVEQPQHF. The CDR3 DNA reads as TGTGCCAGCAGCGCAGACAGGGTTGAGCAGCCCCAGCATTTT.

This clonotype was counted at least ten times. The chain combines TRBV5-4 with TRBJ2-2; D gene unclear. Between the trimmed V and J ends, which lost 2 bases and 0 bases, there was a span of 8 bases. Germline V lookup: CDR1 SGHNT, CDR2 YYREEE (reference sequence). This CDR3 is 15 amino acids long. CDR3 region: CASSLSRSNTGELFF. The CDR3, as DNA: TGTGCCAGCAGCTTAAGCAGGTCGAACACCGGGGAGCTGTTTTTT. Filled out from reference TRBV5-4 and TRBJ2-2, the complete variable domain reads ETGVTQSPTHLIKTRGQQVTLRCSSQSGHNTVSWYQQALGQGPQFIFQYYREEENGRGNFPPRFSGLQFPNYSSELNVNALELDDSALYLCASSLSRSNTGELFFGEGSRLTVL.

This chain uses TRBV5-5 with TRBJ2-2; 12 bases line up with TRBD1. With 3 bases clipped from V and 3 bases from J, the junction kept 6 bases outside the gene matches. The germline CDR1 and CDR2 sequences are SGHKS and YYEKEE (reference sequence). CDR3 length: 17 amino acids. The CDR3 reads CASSSGTGGRDTGELFF. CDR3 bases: TGTGCCAGCAGCTCCGGGACAGGGGGCAGGGACACCGGGGAGCTGTTTTTT.

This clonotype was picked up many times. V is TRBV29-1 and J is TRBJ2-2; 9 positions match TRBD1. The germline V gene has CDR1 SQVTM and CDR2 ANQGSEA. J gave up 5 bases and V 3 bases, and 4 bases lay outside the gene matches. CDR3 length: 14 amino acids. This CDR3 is CSVETDRGTGELFF. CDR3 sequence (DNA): TGCAGCGTTGAGACGGACAGGGGTACCGGGGAGCTGTTTTTT.

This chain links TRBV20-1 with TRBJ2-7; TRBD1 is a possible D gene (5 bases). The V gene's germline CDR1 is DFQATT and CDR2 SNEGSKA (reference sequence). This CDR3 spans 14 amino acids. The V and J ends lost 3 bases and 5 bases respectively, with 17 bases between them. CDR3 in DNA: TGCAGTGCTAGTGACAGCTGGGGTACGAACGAGCAGTACTTC. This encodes CSASDSWGTNEQYF.

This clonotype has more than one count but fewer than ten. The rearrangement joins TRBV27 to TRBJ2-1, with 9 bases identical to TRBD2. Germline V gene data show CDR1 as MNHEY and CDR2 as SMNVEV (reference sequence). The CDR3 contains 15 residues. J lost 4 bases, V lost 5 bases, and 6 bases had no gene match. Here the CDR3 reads CASSIPSGAYNEQFF. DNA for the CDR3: TGTGCCAGCAGTATCCCTAGCGGGGCTTACAATGAGCAGTTCTTC.